This T cell receptor (beta chain) was found in a study of blood T cell repertoires in COVID-19. About the research overall: Sites across the United States, Italy and Spain contributed samples from acute and convalescent COVID-19. The analysed material was cDNA or gDNA that came from T cells, B-cell-depleted T cells, or PBMCs.

Authors' data handling: Reference gene primer amplification gave estimated nucleated cell counts. Data came from immunoSEQ multiplex PCR; TCRdb stores just in-frame clones and leaves some out. V and J calls and clone size follow that table, whereas D and trimming were derived from the DNA. This table has roughly 42,000 clones, approximately 90% appearing once. This sequence was found in a human donor in a cohort sampled during active COVID-19. What was sequenced was peripheral blood.

The CDR3 protein is CASSLVRGGRDTQYF. As DNA, the CDR3 is TGTGCCAGCAGCTTGGTTAGAGGGGGCAGAGATACGCAGTATTTT. The chain has TRBV5-6 and TRBJ2-3; TRBD1 matches at 7 bases. The CDR3 runs 15 residues. J gave up 5 bases and V 0 bases, and 6 bases lay outside the gene matches. Looked up from germline, CDR1 is SGHDT and CDR2 is YYEEEE.